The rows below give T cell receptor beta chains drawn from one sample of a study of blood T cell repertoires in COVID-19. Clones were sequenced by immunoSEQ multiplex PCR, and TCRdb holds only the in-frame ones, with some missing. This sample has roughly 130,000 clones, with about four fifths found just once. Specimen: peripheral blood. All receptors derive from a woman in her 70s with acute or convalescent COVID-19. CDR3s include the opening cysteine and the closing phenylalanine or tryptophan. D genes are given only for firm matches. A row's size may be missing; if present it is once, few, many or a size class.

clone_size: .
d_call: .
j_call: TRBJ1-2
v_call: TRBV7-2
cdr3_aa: CASREGGAPGGYTF
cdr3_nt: TGTGCCAGCAGGGAGGGGGGGGCCCCGGGTGGCTACACCTTC

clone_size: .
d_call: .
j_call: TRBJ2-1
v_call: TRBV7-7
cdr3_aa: CASSAGRAGYNEQFF
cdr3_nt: TGTGCCAGCAGCGCCGGCAGGGCAGGGTACAATGAGCAGTTCTTC

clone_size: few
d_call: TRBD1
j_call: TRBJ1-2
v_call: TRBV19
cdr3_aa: CASKQGNYGYTF
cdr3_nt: TGTGCCAGTAAACAGGGGAACTATGGCTACACCTTC

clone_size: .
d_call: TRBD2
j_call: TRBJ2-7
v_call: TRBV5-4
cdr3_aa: CASSLASGGPYEQYF
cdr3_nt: TGTGCCAGCAGCTTGGCTAGCGGGGGACCCTACGAGCAGTACTTC

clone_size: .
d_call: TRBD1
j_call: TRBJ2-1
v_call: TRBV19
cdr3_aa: CASSPTGATTGNEQFF
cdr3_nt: TGTGCCAGTAGCCCTACAGGGGCAACTACTGGCAATGAGCAGTTCTTC

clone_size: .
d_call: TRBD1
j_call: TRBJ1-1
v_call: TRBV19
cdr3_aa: CASSQARQGLRTEAFF
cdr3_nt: TGTGCCAGTAGTCAAGCCAGACAGGGTCTGAGGACTGAAGCTTTCTTT

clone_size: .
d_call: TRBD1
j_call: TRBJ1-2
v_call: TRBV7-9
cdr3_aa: CASSPVGQVNYGYTF
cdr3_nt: TGTGCCAGCAGCCCCGTTGGACAGGTCAACTATGGCTACACCTTC

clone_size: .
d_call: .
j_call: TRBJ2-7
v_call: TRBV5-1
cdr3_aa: CASSLRQSSYEQYF
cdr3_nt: TGCGCCAGCAGCTTGCGACAGAGCTCCTACGAGCAGTACTTC

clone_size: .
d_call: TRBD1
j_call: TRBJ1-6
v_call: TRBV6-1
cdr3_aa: CASSDDRGYNSPLHF
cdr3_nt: TGTGCCAGCAGTGATGACAGGGGCTATAATTCACCCCTCCACTTT

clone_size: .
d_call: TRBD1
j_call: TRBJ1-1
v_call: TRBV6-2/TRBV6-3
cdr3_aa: CASSYSTGRPFF
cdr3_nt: TGTGCCAGCAGTTACTCGACAGGGAGGCCTTTCTTT

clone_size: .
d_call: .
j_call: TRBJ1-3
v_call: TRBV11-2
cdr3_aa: CASSSPGTGNTIYF
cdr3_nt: TGTGCCAGCAGCTCGCCGGGGACAGGAAACACCATATATTTT

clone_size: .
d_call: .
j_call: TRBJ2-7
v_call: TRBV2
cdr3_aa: CASIVSAGVSDEQYF
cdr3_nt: TGTGCCAGCATCGTATCGGCGGGTGTCTCGGACGAGCAGTACTTC

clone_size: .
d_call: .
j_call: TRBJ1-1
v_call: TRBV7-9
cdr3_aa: CASSLDGGSGTEAFF
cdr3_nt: TGTGCCAGCAGCTTAGACGGGGGGTCGGGCACTGAAGCTTTCTTT